These 3 T cell receptor beta chains were sequenced from one sample in a study of T cell responses to AZD1222 COVID-19 vaccine. Only in-frame clones appear in the TCRdb table, and some are missing; sequencing was by immunoSEQ multiplex PCR. The sample holds roughly 130,000 clones, 75% to 90% seen once. Sequenced material: peripheral blood, taken on day 0 of AZD1222 vaccination. The origin of the receptors is an adult in good health.

The J gene is TRBJ1-1, the V gene TRBV9, with no clear D. The CDR3 is 14 residues long. Germline V gene sequence: CDR1 SGDLS, CDR2 YYNGEE. V was cut by 3 bases and J by 3 bases, with 12 bases left in between. CDR3 region: CASSDPGKDTEAFF. The DNA of the CDR3 is TGTGCCAGCAGCGACCCCGGGAAAGACACTGAAGCTTTCTTT.

The J gene is TRBJ1-4, the V gene TRBV5-5; TRBD1 aligns across 8 bases. The CDR3 runs 14 residues. Looked up from germline, CDR1 is SGHKS and CDR2 is YYEKEE (reference sequence). With 4 bases clipped from V and 8 bases from J, the junction kept 7 bases outside the gene matches. The CDR3 DNA sequence: TGTGCCAGCAGCGGGGGACAGGCAGCGGAAAAACTGTTTTTT. It encodes CASSGGQAAEKLFF.

This sequence joins TRBV21-1 and TRBJ2-5; the table calls TRBD2, which could not be checked here. TRBV21-1 is a pseudogene locus. The CDR3 extends over 17 amino acids. CDR3 protein: CASSSRLAGGPGETQYF. The CDR3 DNA is TGTGCCAGCAGCAGCCGTCTAGCGGGGGGACCCGGGGAGACCCAGTACTTC.